This T cell receptor (beta chain) is from a study of cytomegalovirus exposure and HLA in healthy donors. To note about this clone: Its antigen is as yet unknown.

It was with 60 Vbeta and 13 Jbeta primers that the PCR ran. The table came from immunoSEQ multiplex PCR; TCRdb's copy has only in-frame clones and leaves some out. The sample records some 150,000 clones, under 85% being singletons. Trimming removed 5 bases from V and 3 bases from J; junction bases left unmatched: 6. The length of the CDR3 is 14 residues. Germline CDR1 reads SGHTA; CDR2 reads FQGNSA. Findings of the study overall: Sequencing had likely introduced a cluster of highly shared sequence variants as an artifact.

Specimen: PBMCs. This sequence was found in a woman under 40 in good health and CMV-seronegative. The V gene is TRBV7-2, the J gene TRBJ1-1; 7 nucleotides align to TRBD1. CDR3 in DNA: TGTGCCAGCAGCACCACAGGGGTGGACACTGAAGCTTTCTTT. This gives the protein CASSTTGVDTEAFF.